This T cell receptor beta chain comes out of a study of cytomegalovirus exposure and HLA in healthy donors (dated by TCRdb to 2015 to 2018). Turning to the overall study: The roughly 700 repertoires of the first cohort and the roughly 110 validation repertoires were produced on the same platform, according to a later analysis. The study aimed to test whether cataloging public T cell receptors could reveal signatures of past pathogen exposure. Besides the first cohort of 666 subjects, a separate validation cohort made up of roughly 120 different subjects was used. To predict cytomegalovirus infection status, the study combined high-throughput TCR immunosequencing, statistical association of individual TCRs with disease status, and machine learning. The research as a whole found: Subsequent analysis determined that TCRs grouped into clusters in the first cohort also showed a tendency toward co-occurrence across the roughly 120 validation repertoires, and about 94% of cluster scores exceeded 0. In both the original and validation cohorts, the classifier was reported to diagnose cytomegalovirus status with high specificity and sensitivity. A later analysis lacked HLA typing for the validation cohort, so it scored co-occurrence in that cohort across all 120 or so repertoires. In the study, approximately 160 TCR beta chains were listed as associated with cytomegalovirus. The authors suggested that the approach could potentially be extended to other disease states and immunological phenotypes. While some public TCRs were present in many individuals, most TCR sequences turned up only very rarely across donors. In vitro tests confirmed that a few of the cytomegalovirus-associated TCR beta chains recognize cytomegalovirus antigens.

The donors belonged to the validation cohort of 90 to 150 subjects, which was separate from the roughly 700-subject first cohort. In regard to this clone: Its antigen has not been determined. There are no base qualities to consult, and no much larger clone falls within one base.

The library was obtained by the immunoSEQ multiplex PCR assay. The authors processed their data as follows. To diagnose cytomegalovirus status from the catalog of TCR beta chain sequences, a statistical classification framework was built. In its TCRdb copy, this immuneACCESS table keeps in-frame sequences only and misses some clones. Where compared with another copy, unresolved V genes explain less than half of these, and the others have no known cause. V, J and clone size are taken as reported in that table, and D and trimming were inferred from the DNA itself. The table for this sample lists 150,000 to 200,000 clones; 80% to 90% of them were counted only once. Together, the top ten hold approximately 2% of the sample. From the germline V gene, CDR1 is MNHNS and CDR2 is SASEGT. From its cysteine to its phenylalanine, the CDR3 spans 14 amino acids. Only the CDR3 DNA is retained, 42 bases long and in frame from the first base. Trimming removed 5 bases from V and 5 bases from J; the gene matches leave 7 bases unexplained.

The sequence joins TRBV6-1 to TRBJ2-7; 9 bases in the junction line up with TRBD1. The sequencing sample was made of PBMCs. The source is a woman under 30 in good health and CMV-seronegative. In nucleotide form, the sequence is TGTGCCAGCAGTTTACAGGGGGCAAACGACGAGCAGTACTTC. Its coded protein is CASSLQGANDEQYF.